This note documents a single T cell receptor (beta chain) sequence. No antigen is known for it. These data originate in a study of cytomegalovirus exposure and HLA in healthy donors. Broader study findings: Later examination showed HLA-associated TCR beta chains had greater clonal expansion than equally common others. A classifier reportedly called cytomegalovirus status with high sensitivity and specificity. The study labeled more than 150 TCR beta chains cytomegalovirus-associated. Looking again later, the authors saw that most CMV-associated TCR beta chains seemed HLA-restricted.

The PCR ran on 60 Vbeta and 13 Jbeta primers. Assay used: immunoSEQ multiplex PCR; TCRdb lists only in-frame clones, some missing. The data show over 150,000 clones, 75% to 90% seen once. The CDR3 covers 13 residues. Germline CDR1 LGHNA, CDR2 YNFKEQ. The ends were cut back, 3 bases at V and 8 bases at J, with 10 bases in the middle. The sequenced sample was PBMCs. This sequence originates from a man aged 25 to 40 in good health and CMV-seropositive. The V and J genes are TRBV4-2 and TRBJ2-2; D unresolved. The CDR3 DNA is TGTGCCAGCAGCCAGAGAGACGGGGGGGAGCTGTTTTTT. Translation: CASSQRDGGELFF.